This T cell receptor beta chain was captured by sequencing in a study of T cells in Graves' hyperthyroidism and ophthalmopathy. Regarding the study as a whole: The model forecast ophthalmopathy, anticipating it by a median approximately 6 months before onset.

There are a few counts of this clonotype. As yet, its antigen is unknown. There are 12 residues in the CDR3. The V gene lost 0 bases and the J gene lost 5 bases, with 7 bases spanning the gap. Looked up from germline, CDR1 is GTSNPN and CDR2 is SVGIG (reference sequence). Amplified TCR beta CDR3 regions came from RNA transcripts. First-round RT-PCR of the TCR CDR3 relied on the HTBI primer set. TCRdb itself ran the multiplex PCR reads through MiXCR, one entry per CDR3 protein. The sample records around 300,000 distinct CDR3 sequences, 12% to 15% being singletons. The chain uses TRBV30 and TRBJ1-2; no clear D gene. The receptor was isolated from a woman aged 40 to 49 with Graves' ophthalmopathy. Sequencing was carried out using blood. CDR3: CAWSVGRYGYTF. Here the CDR3 DNA reads TGTGCCTGGAGTGTAGGGCGGTATGGCTACACCTTC. Filled out from reference TRBV30 and TRBJ1-2, the complete variable domain reads SQTIHQWPATLVQPVGSPLSLECTVEGTSNPNLYWYRQAAGRGLQLLFYSVGIGQISSEVPQNLSASRPQDRQFILSSKKLLLSDSGFYLCAWSVGRYGYTFGSGTRLTVV.